What follows are 32 T cell receptor beta chains derived from one specimen sequenced in a study of OX40 agonist ivuxolimab in advanced cancers. Only in-frame clones appear in the TCRdb table, and some are missing; sequencing was by immunoSEQ multiplex PCR. The sample yields more than 65,000 clones, around four fifths seen once. Sequencing used CD4+ or CD8+ T cells sorted from blood, obtained in a trial of the OX40 agonist ivuxolimab. The receptors derive from an adult with an advanced solid tumor such as melanoma, head and neck, liver or kidney cancer.

The chain links TRBV4-3 to TRBJ2-3, with 7 positions matching TRBD2. V dropped 0 bases and J dropped 2; count of bases not matched to a gene: 2. Per germline, CDR1 LGHNA and CDR2 YSLEER. The CDR3 covers 15 residues. CDR3 in amino acids: CASSQEERDTDTQYF. The CDR3, as DNA: TGCGCCAGCAGCCAAGAGGAGCGGGACACAGATACGCAGTATTTT.

This chain links TRBV19 with TRBJ1-6; tentative D call: TRBD1 (5 bases). The CDR3 length is 12 residues. The V gene's germline CDR1 is LNHDA and CDR2 SQIVND (reference sequence). The V gene lost 5 bases and the J gene lost 19 bases, with 18 bases spanning the gap. The chain's CDR3 is CASSSGTPLWHF. In nucleotides, the CDR3 is TGTGCCAGTAGTTCGGGGACGCCTCTCTGGCACTTT.

This clone appeared a single time. The chain employs TRBV28 and TRBJ1-2; D remains unclear. Trimming removed 3 bases from V and 4 bases from J, with 15 bases in between. Germline CDR1 reads MDHEN; CDR2 reads SYDVKM. This CDR3 is 15 amino acids long. CDR3 protein: CASSFPRGLGYGYTF. The CDR3 DNA reads TGTGCCAGCAGTTTTCCGAGAGGACTAGGCTATGGCTACACCTTC.

This chain connects TRBV28 to TRBJ1-2; tentatively, D is TRBD1 (5 bases). Deletions cut 3 bases from V and 4 bases from J, with 9 bases between. Germline lookup yields CDR1 MDHEN and CDR2 SYDVKM. This CDR3 has 13 residues. Here the CDR3 DNA reads TGTGCCAGCAGTTTGGGGGGAAGCTATGGCTACACCTTC. Translation: CASSLGGSYGYTF.

J is TRBJ1-4 and V is TRBV28, with 7 bases identical to TRBD1. Losses at the gene ends were 4 bases for V and 2 bases for J; bases not matched to a gene: 10. Germline V gene sequence: CDR1 MDHEN, CDR2 SYDVKM. The CDR3 is made up of 17 amino acids. CDR3 amino acids: CASSSPQGIHTNEKLFF. As DNA, the CDR3 is TGTGCCAGCAGTTCCCCACAGGGGATCCACACTAATGAAAAACTGTTTTTT.

The V and J genes are TRBV30 and TRBJ2-5, with D perhaps matching TRBD1 (6 bases). CDR1 is GTSNPN and CDR2 is SVGIG in the germline V gene (reference sequence). The CDR3 length is 13 residues. Trimming left V 0 bases short and J 5 bases short, with 10 bases between. In nucleotides, the CDR3 is TGTGCCTGGAGTGTAGGGGGTAGGGAGACCCAGTACTTC. Translated: CAWSVGGRETQYF.

This chain joins TRBV28 and TRBJ1-5; perhaps TRBD1 as D (5 bases). The CDR3 has 15 residues. Germline CDR1 is MDHEN and CDR2 is SYDVKM. Trimming took 5 bases from V and 1 from J, leaving 12 bases between them. Here the CDR3 DNA reads TGTGCCAGCAGTCCTGGGGCCTCCAGCAATCAGCCCCAGCATTTT. Protein product: CASSPGASSNQPQHF.

The chain employs TRBV2 and TRBJ2-5; possibly TRBD2 for D (6 bases). The V gene's germline CDR1 is SNHLY and CDR2 FYNNEI. Trimming pared 6 bases from V and 1 base from J, leaving 12 bases between. The CDR3 has 14 residues. In nucleotides, the CDR3 is TGTGCCAGCAGCCCGATCGGGGGCCAAGAGACCCAGTACTTC. Amino acids: CASSPIGGQETQYF.

This chain links TRBV27 with TRBJ1-5; 12 nucleotides agree with TRBD1. This CDR3 has 15 amino acids. With 6 bases clipped from V and 7 bases from J, the junction kept 7 bases outside the gene matches. CDR1 and CDR2 (germline): MNHEY, SMNVEV (reference sequence). Here the CDR3 DNA reads TGTGCCAGCAGCTCCGGGGGGACAGGGGGCCAGCCCCAGCATTTT. Translation: CASSSGGTGGQPQHF.

V is TRBV6-5 and J is TRBJ2-7, with D possibly being TRBD2 (5 bases). Germline V gives CDR1 MNHEY, CDR2 SVGAGI. V was trimmed by 0 bases and J by 0 bases, leaving 6 bases between them. The CDR3 extends over 14 amino acids. CDR3 sequence (DNA): TGTGCCAGCAGTTACTCGAGGGCCTCCTACGAGCAGTACGTC. Encoded protein: CASSYSRASYEQYV.

This sequence joins TRBV2 and TRBJ2-5; possible D gene TRBD2, 5 bases. The tail of the sequence fits TRBJ2-7 better, so the J call may be wrong. The CDR3 consists of 11 residues. Germline V gives CDR1 SNHLY, CDR2 FYNNEI. The CDR3 is CANGKGYEQYF. The CDR3 DNA sequence: TGTGCCAACGGGAAGGGCTACGAGCAGTACTTC.

Points on this clone: Additional DNA sequences in this sample encode the identical CDR3. The rearrangement uses TRBV18 and TRBJ1-2, with D possibly TRBD1 on 5 matching bases. The CDR3 spans 13 residues. V dropped 2 bases and J dropped 5 bases, with 9 bases sitting between them. Looked up from germline, CDR1 is KGHSH and CDR2 is LQKENI. CDR3 region: CASSPGGVYGYTF. Here the CDR3 DNA reads TGTGCCAGCTCACCAGGGGGGGTGTATGGCTACACCTTC.

The table lists this clone with many counts. This chain joins TRBV29-1 and TRBJ1-5; D call uncertain. Per germline, CDR1 SQVTM and CDR2 ANQGSEA. V was cut by 4 bases and J by 2 bases, with 15 bases left in between. The CDR3 sequence is 15 residues long. CDR3 sequence reads: CSVADGVLGNQPQHF. As DNA, the CDR3 is TGCAGCGTTGCGGACGGGGTCTTGGGCAATCAGCCCCAGCATTTT.

This rearrangement joins TRBV7-9 to TRBJ1-2; D might be TRBD1 (5 bases). This CDR3 is built from 17 residues. Germline V lookup: CDR1 SEHNR, CDR2 FQNEAQ (reference sequence). The V and J ends lost 9 bases and 5 bases respectively, with 28 bases between them. For the CDR3, the DNA is TGTGCCAGTATACCTTCCTTTGGGGCCTCTCCGGATTATGGCTACACCTTC. Amino acid sequence: CASIPSFGASPDYGYTF. Supplemented by reference TRBV7-9 and TRBJ1-2, the full variable domain reads DTGVSQNPRHKITKRGQNVTFRCDPISEHNRLYWYRQTLGQGPEFLTYFQNEAQLEKSRLLSDRFSAERPKGSFSTLEIQRTEQGDSAMYLCASIPSFGASPDYGYTFGSGTRLTVV.

The V call is TRBV18, the J call TRBJ2-7; D possibly corresponds to TRBD1 (5 bases). This CDR3 region has 18 residues. Trimming cost V 3 bases and J 1 base, with 22 bases left between them. In germline, CDR1 is KGHSH, CDR2 LQKENI. CDR3: CASSPRNTQGRQSYEQYV. In DNA, the CDR3 is TGTGCCAGCTCACCGCGGAATACTCAGGGTCGCCAGTCCTACGAGCAGTACGTC.

The chain carries TRBV5-1 and TRBJ2-2; 11 bases match TRBD1. V gave up 4 bases and J gave up 7 bases; unmatched junction bases: 6. Per the germline V gene, CDR1 is SGHRS and CDR2 is YFSETQ. The CDR3 has 15 residues. CDR3 coding DNA: TGCGCCAGCAGCACCTGGACAGGGGGCGGCGGGGAGCTGTTTTTT. Amino acid sequence: CASSTWTGGGGELFF. Drawing the rest from reference TRBV5-1 and TRBJ2-2, the complete variable domain is KAGVTQTPRYLIKTRGQQVTLSCSPISGHRSVSWYQQTPGQGLQFLFEYFSETQRNKGNFPGRFSGRQFSNSRSEMNVSTLELGDSALYLCASSTWTGGGGELFFGEGSRLTVL.

V gene TRBV19 combines with J gene TRBJ1-1; 7 nucleotides match TRBD1. The germline CDR1 and CDR2 sequences are LNHDA and SQIVND (reference sequence). The V and J ends lost 3 bases and 1 base, in that order; junction bases with no gene match: 8. The CDR3 extends over 16 amino acids. The chain's CDR3 is CASSMGGTGENTEAFF. The CDR3 coding sequence is TGTGCCAGTAGTATGGGGGGCACAGGGGAGAACACTGAAGCTTTCTTT.

This chain connects TRBV28 to TRBJ1-2, with 8 bases lining up with TRBD1. Germline CDR1 reads MDHEN; CDR2 reads SYDVKM. CDR3 length: 13 amino acids. V dropped 6 bases and J dropped 4; count of bases not matched to a gene: 4. The CDR3 loop is CASRTGQVYGYTF. The CDR3 nucleotides read TGTGCCAGCAGGACGGGACAGGTCTATGGCTACACCTTC.

This sequence joins TRBV2 and TRBJ2-2; 7 nucleotides line up with TRBD2. The CDR3 length is 15 residues. Per germline, CDR1 SNHLY and CDR2 FYNNEI. V dropped 3 bases and J dropped 4; count of bases not matched to a gene: 5. DNA of the CDR3: TGTGCCAGCAGTGAGGCTAGCGGCCGCACCGGGGAGCTGTTTTTT. It yields the protein CASSEASGRTGELFF.

The V gene is TRBV19, the J gene TRBJ1-6; D gene ambiguous. V lost 5 bases to trimming and J lost 6 bases, with 17 bases between them. Germline-derived CDR1 and CDR2 are LNHDA and SQIVND (reference sequence). The CDR3 consists of 16 residues. In DNA, the CDR3 is TGTGCCAGTAGTCCCGGGAGTAGGCTCTTTAATTCACCCCTCCACTTT. Translating it yields CASSPGSRLFNSPLHF. Using reference TRBV19 and TRBJ1-6 for the parts outside the CDR3, the full variable domain is DGGITQSPKYLFRKEGQNVTLSCEQNLNHDAMYWYRQDPGQGLRLIYYSQIVNDFQKGDIAEGYSVSREKKESFPLTVTSAQKNPTAFYLCASSPGSRLFNSPLHFGNGTRLTVT.

V is TRBV10-3 and J is TRBJ2-5; D is possibly TRBD1 (5 bases). The germline V and J ends were trimmed by 3 bases and 0 bases, with 14 bases remaining between them. The CDR3 has 16 amino acids. Germline V lookup: CDR1 ENHRY, CDR2 SYGVKD. CDR3 DNA: TGTGCCATCAGTGAAGAAGGCGACAGTGACCAAGAGACCCAGTACTTC. Amino acid sequence: CAISEEGDSDQETQYF.

This clone turned up a few times. The chain combines TRBV6-5 with TRBJ1-2; 11 bases fit TRBD1. CDR1 and CDR2 from the germline V gene are MNHEY and SVGAGI. The trim removed 5 bases at V and 7 bases at J, leaving 9 bases unmatched. The CDR3 runs 15 residues. CDR3 nucleotides: TGTGCCAGCAGTCCATGGACAGGGGGCGTTTTTGGCTACACCTTC. The encoded protein is CASSPWTGGVFGYTF.

The gene calls are TRBV28 and TRBJ1-2; TRBD1 agrees at 8 bases. Germline V gives CDR1 MDHEN, CDR2 SYDVKM. The junction had 9 bases not matched to a gene; V was cut back by 8 bases and J by 7 bases. The CDR3 consists of 13 residues. CDR3 DNA sequence: TGTGCCAGCGGGTACAGGGGGACCTTTGGCTACACCTTC. The encoded protein is CASGYRGTFGYTF.

The chain joins TRBV5-1 to TRBJ1-1; 11 bases map to TRBD1. Germline assignment: CDR1 SGHRS and CDR2 YFSETQ. V dropped 3 bases and J dropped 4; count of bases not matched to a gene: 5. The CDR3 extends over 15 amino acids. The CDR3 nucleotides are TGCGCCAGCAGCTGGGACAGGGGGTCGGCCACTGAAGCTTTCTTT. Translating gives CASSWDRGSATEAFF.

This clone was picked up a small number of times. The chain carries TRBV7-9 and TRBJ1-5, with D possibly TRBD1 on 6 matching bases. The V gene lost 2 bases and the J gene lost 7 bases, with 12 bases spanning the gap. The germline CDR1 and CDR2 sequences are SEHNR and FQNEAQ (reference sequence). The length of the CDR3 is 14 residues. The CDR3 spells CASSLSGARQPQHF. The DNA for the CDR3 is TGTGCCAGCAGCTTATCAGGGGCAAGGCAGCCCCAGCATTTT.

This chain connects TRBV28 to TRBJ1-3, with D possibly TRBD1 on 5 matching bases. Trimming removed 3 bases at V and 4 bases at J, with 13 bases between. This CDR3 has 15 residues. Germline lookup yields CDR1 MDHEN and CDR2 SYDVKM. The CDR3 here is CASSLAGSGGNTIYF. In nucleotides, the CDR3 is TGTGCCAGCAGTTTGGCAGGGTCGGGCGGAAACACCATATATTTT.

V and J are TRBV25-1 and TRBJ2-7; perhaps TRBD1 as D (6 bases). This CDR3 has 15 residues. The germline CDR1 and CDR2 sequences are MGHDK and SYGVNS. The V end was cut by 4 bases, the J end by 0 bases, with 13 bases between. CDR3 region: CASSADWTDSYEQYF. The DNA for the CDR3 is TGTGCCAGCAGTGCCGACTGGACAGACTCCTACGAGCAGTACTTC.

The rearrangement joins TRBV6-6 to TRBJ2-7, with no clear D. Trimming shortened V by 0 bases and J by 2 bases, and 14 bases separated the two germline ends. The CDR3 runs 16 residues. The germline V gene has CDR1 MNHNY and CDR2 SVGAGI (reference sequence). The CDR3 spells CASSYSMGELPYEQYF. CDR3 coding DNA: TGTGCCAGCAGTTACTCGATGGGCGAACTACCCTACGAGCAGTACTTC.

This clone appeared a few times. The chain has TRBV7-6 and TRBJ2-7; D unresolved. CDR3 size: 13 residues. The V and J ends lost 1 base and 6 bases respectively, with 10 bases between them. Germline V gene sequence: CDR1 SGHVS, CDR2 FNYEAQ. The CDR3 loop is CASSLGEVSEQYV. In DNA, the CDR3 is TGTGCCAGCAGCTTAGGGGAAGTCTCCGAGCAGTACGTC.

This rearrangement joins TRBV7-3 to TRBJ2-1, with D perhaps TRBD1 (5 bases). The length of the CDR3 is 18 residues. V was trimmed by 3 bases and J by 4 bases, leaving 22 bases between them. CDR1 and CDR2 (germline): SGHTA, FQGTGA. Written as DNA, the CDR3 is TGTGCCAGCAGCTTCCTTACAGGCTCCCCTGGGGAATACAATGAGCAGTTCTTC. This gives the protein CASSFLTGSPGEYNEQFF.

This clone showed up just a few times. The rearrangement uses TRBV25-1 and TRBJ1-5, with D possibly TRBD1 on 5 matching bases. The CDR3 sequence is 12 residues long. Trimming removed 8 bases from V and 5 bases from J, with 10 bases in between. Germline V gene data show CDR1 as MGHDK and CDR2 as SYGVNS. CDR3 DNA: TGTGCCAGCGGGGACGGGGATCAGCCCCAGCATTTT. Protein sequence: CASGDGDQPQHF.

The chain is built from TRBV21-1 and TRBJ2-2; the DNA was not compared with TRBD2, the D call given in the table. TRBV21-1 is described as a pseudogene. CDR3 length equals 14 residues. CDR3 residues: CASSSQTGAGELFF. The CDR3, as DNA: TGTGCCAGCAGCTCACAAACCGGGGCCGGGGAGCTGTTTTTT.